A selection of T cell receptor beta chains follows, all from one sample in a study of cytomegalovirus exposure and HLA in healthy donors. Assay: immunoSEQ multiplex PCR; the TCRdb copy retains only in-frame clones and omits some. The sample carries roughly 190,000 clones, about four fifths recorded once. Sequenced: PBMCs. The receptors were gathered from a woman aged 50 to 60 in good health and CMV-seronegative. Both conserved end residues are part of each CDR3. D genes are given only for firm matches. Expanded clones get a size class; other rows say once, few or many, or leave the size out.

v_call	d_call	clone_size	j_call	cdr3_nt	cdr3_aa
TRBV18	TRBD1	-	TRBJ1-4	TGTGCCAGCTCCTTCTCCCGAACCGGGACAGGGAATGAAAAACTGTTTTTT	CASSFSRTGTGNEKLFF
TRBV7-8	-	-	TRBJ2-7	TGTGCCAGCAGCTTAGCTCCGGGATCCTGGGAGCAGTACTTC	CASSLAPGSWEQYF
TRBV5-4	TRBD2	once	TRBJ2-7	TGTGCCAGCAGCTTAGGGACTAGCACCTACGAGCAGTACTTC	CASSLGTSTYEQYF
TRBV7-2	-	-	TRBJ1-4	TGTGCCAGCAGCTTAGAGGAAGTCAGGGGCATAAATGAAAAACTGTTTTTT	CASSLEEVRGINEKLFF
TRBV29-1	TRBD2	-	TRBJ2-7	TGCAGCGTAGCGGGGGAGACCTACGAGCAGTACTTC	CSVAGETYEQYF
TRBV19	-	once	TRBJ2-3	TGTGCCAGTAGTATTCGGGGGACGCAGTATTTT	CASSIRGTQYF
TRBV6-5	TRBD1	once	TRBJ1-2	TGTGCCAGCACCCCGACAGGGGTTAACTATGGCTACACCTTC	CASTPTGVNYGYTF
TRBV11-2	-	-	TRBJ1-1	TGTGCCAGCAGCAATCCGGGACTCCCAGACACTGAAGCTTTCTTT	CASSNPGLPDTEAFF
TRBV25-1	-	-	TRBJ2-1	TGTGCCAGCAGTGAATGGGGGCCACACAATGAGCAGTTCTTC	CASSEWGPHNEQFF
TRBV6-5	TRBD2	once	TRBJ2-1	TGTGCCAGCAAAAGCGGGGGGAAGTCATATGAGCAGTTCTTC	CASKSGGKSYEQFF
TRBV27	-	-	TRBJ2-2	TGTGCCAGCAGTGCTCAGTTCTTCGTTACCGGGGAGCTGTTTTTT	CASSAQFFVTGELFF
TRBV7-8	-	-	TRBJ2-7	TGTGCCAGCAGCTTACCCGGACTGAGTTACGAGCAGTACTTC	CASSLPGLSYEQYF
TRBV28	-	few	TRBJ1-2	TGTGCCAGCAGTTCCCGACAGATTTATGGCTACACCTTC	CASSSRQIYGYTF
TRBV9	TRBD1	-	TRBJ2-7	TGTGCCAGCAGCGCTGGGACAGGGGGGAACGAGCAGTACTTC	CASSAGTGGNEQYF
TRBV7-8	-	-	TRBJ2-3	TGTGCCAGCAGCTCCTGGGAAGGGGGAGTTAGAGATACGCAGTATTTT	CASSSWEGGVRDTQYF
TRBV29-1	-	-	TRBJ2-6	TGCAGCGTTGGCCCCGCGGGGCCTGGGGCCAACGTCCTGACTTTC	CSVGPAGPGANVLTF
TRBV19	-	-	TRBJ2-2	TGTGCCAGTAGTATCCCTGGACACTTAACCGGGGAGCTGTTTTTT	CASSIPGHLTGELFF